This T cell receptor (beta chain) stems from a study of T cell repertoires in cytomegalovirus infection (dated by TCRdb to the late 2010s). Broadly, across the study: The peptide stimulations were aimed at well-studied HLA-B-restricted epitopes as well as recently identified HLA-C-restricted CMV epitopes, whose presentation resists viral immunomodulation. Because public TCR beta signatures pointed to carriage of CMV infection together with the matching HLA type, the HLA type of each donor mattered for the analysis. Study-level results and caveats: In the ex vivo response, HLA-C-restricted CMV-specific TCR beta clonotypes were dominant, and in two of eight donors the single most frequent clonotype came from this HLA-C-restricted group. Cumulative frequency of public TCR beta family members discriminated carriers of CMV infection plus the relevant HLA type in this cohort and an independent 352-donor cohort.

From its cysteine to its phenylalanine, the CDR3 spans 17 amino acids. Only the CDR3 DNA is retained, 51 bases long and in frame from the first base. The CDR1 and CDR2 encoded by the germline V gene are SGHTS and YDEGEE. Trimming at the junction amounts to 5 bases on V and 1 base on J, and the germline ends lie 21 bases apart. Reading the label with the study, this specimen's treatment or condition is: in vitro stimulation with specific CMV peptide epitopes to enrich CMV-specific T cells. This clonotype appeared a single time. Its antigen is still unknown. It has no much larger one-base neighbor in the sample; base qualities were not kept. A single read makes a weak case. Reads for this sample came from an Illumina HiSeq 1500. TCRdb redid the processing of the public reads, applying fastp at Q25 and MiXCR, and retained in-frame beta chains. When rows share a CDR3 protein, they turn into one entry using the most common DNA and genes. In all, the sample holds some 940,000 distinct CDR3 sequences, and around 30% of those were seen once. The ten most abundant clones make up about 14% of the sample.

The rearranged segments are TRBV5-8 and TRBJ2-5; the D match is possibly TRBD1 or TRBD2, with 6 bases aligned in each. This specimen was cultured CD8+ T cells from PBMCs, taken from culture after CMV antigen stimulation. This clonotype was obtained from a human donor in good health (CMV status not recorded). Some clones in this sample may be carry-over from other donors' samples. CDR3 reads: CASRDPGTGALQETQYF. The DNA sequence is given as TGTGCCAGCAGGGATCCGGGTACGGGGGCCCTCCAAGAGACCCAGTACTTC.